These 30 T cell receptor beta chains were sequenced from one sample in a study of T-cell reconstitution after alpha-beta-depleted transplantation in children. Preparing the TCRbeta library involved the use of unique molecular identifiers. From the PCR reads, TCRdb called clonotypes with MiXCR, one entry per CDR3 protein. The sample has about 150,000 distinct CDR3 sequences, about 9% seen once. The material was PBMCs, mostly from graft donor cells, obtained 180 days after TCRalphabeta/CD19-depleted stem cell transplant. The receptors come from a female patient aged 2 to 10 who had a stem cell transplant for congenital amegakaryocytic thrombocytopenia, so the T cells may come from the graft donor.

In its sample, this clonotype was seen many times. The rearrangement links TRBV6-6 to TRBJ1-3, with D perhaps TRBD1 (5 bases). Germline V gene lookup returns CDR1 MNHNY and CDR2 SVGAGI (reference sequence). The CDR3 is made up of 13 amino acids. The V end was cut by 8 bases, the J end by 3 bases, with 11 bases between. DNA for the CDR3: TGTGCCAGCGACCCGGGGGGTGGAAACACCATATATTTT. It is translated as CASDPGGGNTIYF.

This clonotype appeared many times. The chain links TRBV6-5 to TRBJ2-7; D possibly corresponds to TRBD2 (5 bases). The germline gives CDR1 MNHEY, CDR2 SVGAGI. The CDR3 runs to 15 residues. V was shortened by 2 bases and J by 2 bases, with 13 bases between the two germline ends. DNA of the CDR3: TGTGCCAGCAGTTACAGCCCAGAGAGGGCCTACGAGCAGTACTTC. Translation gives CASSYSPERAYEQYF.

This clonotype was counted at least ten times. This chain connects TRBV20-1 to TRBJ2-4; D unclear. The CDR3 runs 14 residues. V was shortened by 5 bases and J by 8 bases, with 19 bases between the two germline ends. Germline CDR1 is DFQATT and CDR2 is SNEGSKA (reference sequence). The CDR3 sequence is CSAGPGPNGDIQYF. CDR3 sequence (DNA): TGCAGTGCTGGCCCCGGGCCTAACGGCGACATTCAGTACTTC.

The chain has TRBV28 and TRBJ2-1; no definite D call. Germline-derived CDR1 and CDR2 are MDHEN and SYDVKM. CDR3 size: 14 residues. V lost 5 bases and J lost 4, with 12 bases in between. The CDR3 region has the DNA TGTGCCAGCAGTCCTCCTTACAGTTACAATGAGCAGTTCTTC. It yields the protein CASSPPYSYNEQFF.

The chain employs TRBV7-2 and TRBJ2-5, with 9 bases fitting TRBD2. The CDR3 runs 17 residues. CDR1 and CDR2 (germline): SGHTA, FQGNSA. J was trimmed by 5 bases and V by 5 bases; bases with no gene match: 15. CDR3 region: CASSVLGGLARRETQYF. CDR3 DNA sequence: TGTGCCAGCAGCGTGTTAGGGGGACTAGCAAGACGGGAGACCCAGTACTTC.

V is TRBV12-3 or TRBV12-4 and J is TRBJ2-1, with 11 bases identical to TRBD2. The CDR3 has 18 residues. The CDR3 DNA follows: TGTACCCGCAGTTTCTGGCTAGCGGGAGGCGGGGTTTACAATGAGCAGTTCTTC. The encoded protein is CTRSFWLAGGGVYNEQFF.

This clonotype was counted between two and nine times. This chain uses TRBV12-3 or TRBV12-4 with TRBJ2-5; 8 bases match TRBD2. CDR3 size: 16 residues. V lost 6 bases to trimming and J lost 2 bases; unmatched junction nucleotides: 11. CDR3 region: CASSWLGGGFQETQYF. CDR3 in DNA: TGTGCCAGCAGCTGGCTAGGCGGGGGGTTTCAAGAGACCCAGTACTTC.

In its sample, this clonotype was seen many times. The chain links TRBV7-9 to TRBJ2-7; TRBD1 or TRBD2 may be the D gene (5 bases each). There are 12 residues in the CDR3. Trimming removed 3 bases from V and 6 bases from J, with 9 bases in between. Looked up from germline, CDR1 is SEHNR and CDR2 is FQNEAQ (reference sequence). The CDR3 is CASSLGVSEQYF. CDR3 nucleotide sequence: TGTGCCAGCAGCTTGGGGGTCAGCGAGCAGTACTTC.

There are many counts of this clonotype. The chain uses TRBV5-1 and TRBJ1-3; D remains ambiguous. Trimming stripped 0 bases from V and 2 bases from J, with 6 bases between. This CDR3 has 14 residues. Germline values: CDR1 SGHRS, CDR2 YFSETQ. CDR3 in DNA: TGCGCCAGCAGCTTGGTGGCAGCTGGAAACACCATATATTTT. It encodes CASSLVAAGNTIYF.

There are many counts of this clonotype. The chain uses TRBV5-1 and TRBJ2-5; no definite D call. This CDR3 has 11 residues. V lost 3 bases and J lost 2, with 2 bases in between. Germline V lookup: CDR1 SGHRS, CDR2 YFSETQ. Written as DNA, the CDR3 is TGCGCCAGCAGCTATCAAGAGACCCAGTACTTC. It specifies CASSYQETQYF.

The chain links TRBV24-1 to TRBJ2-2; D may match TRBD1 or TRBD2 (5 bases each). Germline values: CDR1 KGHDR, CDR2 SFDVKD. Trimming pared 1 base from V and 1 base from J, leaving 6 bases between. This CDR3 is 15 amino acids long. In DNA form, the CDR3 reads TGTGCCACCAGTGATTTTGGGGGGAACACCGGGGAGCTGTTTTTT. Residues: CATSDFGGNTGELFF.

This clonotype was found a few times. V usage is TRBV7-7 and J usage is TRBJ2-5; the match to TRBD2 covers 8 bases. Germline CDR1 and CDR2: SSHAT and FNYEAQ (reference sequence). The CDR3 loop spans 13 amino acids. The junction had 7 bases not matched to a gene; V was cut back by 4 bases and J by 9 bases. The CDR3 here is CASSSSGTSAQYF. CDR3 sequence (DNA): TGTGCCAGCAGCTCCTCCGGGACTAGTGCCCAGTACTTC.

This clonotype has ten or more counts. The J gene is TRBJ2-3, the V gene TRBV12-3 or TRBV12-4; TRBD2 aligns across 13 bases. The CDR3 sequence is 15 residues long. The V gene end was trimmed by 6 bases and the J gene end by 8 bases; junction bases not matched to a gene: 8. The CDR3 nucleotides read TGTGCCAGCAGCCGAAAGCGACTAGCGGGGGGTACGCAGTATTTT. The encoded protein is CASSRKRLAGGTQYF.

The chain combines TRBV20-1 with TRBJ2-5; perhaps D is TRBD1 or TRBD2 (5 bases each). CDR1 is DFQATT, CDR2 SNEGSKA, per germline (reference sequence). The CDR3 covers 15 residues. V was cut by 1 base and J by 2 bases, with 14 bases left in between. CDR3 sequence (DNA): TGCAGTGCTAGAGCGTGGGGGAGAGCACAAGAGACCCAGTACTTC. Translation gives CSARAWGRAQETQYF.

This clonotype was seen ten or more times. The chain has TRBV10-3 and TRBJ2-5; D perhaps matches TRBD2 (5 bases). This CDR3 contains 12 residues. V lost 10 bases, J lost 0 bases, and 9 bases lay in between. Germline values: CDR1 ENHRY, CDR2 SYGVKD. CDR3 DNA: TGTGCCACCTCGACTAACCAAGAGACCCAGTACTTC. Protein product: CATSTNQETQYF.

This clonotype was detected only a few times. This chain links TRBV29-1 with TRBJ2-7; TRBD2 is a possible D gene (5 bases). CDR1 is SQVTM, CDR2 ANQGSEA, per germline. The V end was cut by 4 bases, the J end by 6 bases, with 13 bases between. The CDR3 is 12 amino acids. This chain's CDR3 is CSVVFREGEQYF. The CDR3, as DNA: TGCAGCGTTGTTTTCAGAGAGGGCGAGCAGTACTTC.

The chain joins TRBV18 to TRBJ2-3; no clear D gene. V lost 5 bases and J 1 base, leaving 10 bases between the germline ends. CDR3 length: 14 residues. CDR1 is KGHSH and CDR2 is LQKENI in the germline V gene. The CDR3 is CASSTGPRTDTQYF. In DNA form, the CDR3 reads TGTGCCAGCTCAACCGGCCCCCGCACAGATACGCAGTATTTT.

The sample holds many counts of this clonotype. This chain connects TRBV5-1 to TRBJ1-1, with TRBD1 identical over 8 bases. The V gene's germline CDR1 is SGHRS and CDR2 YFSETQ. After removal of 3 bases from V and 0 bases from J, the junction contained 10 bases not matched to a gene. This CDR3 contains 17 residues. CDR3 loop: CASSYPGTGPMNTEAFF. The CDR3 nucleotides read TGCGCCAGCAGCTACCCCGGGACAGGCCCGATGAACACTGAAGCTTTCTTT.

This clonotype was observed many times. The chain couples TRBV5-5 to TRBJ2-2; D is unclear. Germline CDR1 and CDR2: SGHKS and YYEKEE (reference sequence). The ends were cut back, 0 bases at V and 2 bases at J, with 8 bases in the middle. The CDR3 runs 15 residues. The CDR3 coding sequence is TGTGCCAGCAGCTTGGCCCCGGTTAACACCGGGGAGCTGTTTTTT. It translates to CASSLAPVNTGELFF.

This clonotype occurred many times. The rearrangement links TRBV6-7 to TRBJ2-5; D might be TRBD2 (5 bases). TRBV6-7 is assigned to the ORF class and has an uncertain function. With 4 bases removed from V and 0 bases from J, the gap between germline ends came to 36 bases. This CDR3 has 23 amino acids. This CDR3 is CASSFSLYRYEGFVFRNQETQYF. The CDR3 DNA follows: TGTGCCAGCAGTTTCTCCCTCTACCGGTATGAGGGCTTCGTTTTTCGTAACCAAGAGACCCAGTACTTC.

V and J are TRBV3-1 and TRBJ2-5; 9 bases are shared with TRBD1. The CDR3 extends over 15 amino acids. The V gene's germline CDR1 is LGHDT and CDR2 YNNKEL (reference sequence). V gave up 3 bases and J gave up 5 bases; unmatched junction bases: 7. The CDR3, as DNA: TGTGCCAGCAGCCAGTCGGGACAGGGTTTTGAGACCCAGTACTTC. As protein: CASSQSGQGFETQYF.

This clonotype showed up many times. The chain has TRBV9 and TRBJ1-3; D not certain. This CDR3 is 15 amino acids long. V dropped 5 bases and J dropped 3 bases, with 15 bases sitting between them. CDR1 is SGDLS, CDR2 YYNGEE, per germline. The CDR3 region is CASSASGVSGNTIYF. As DNA, the CDR3 is TGTGCCAGCAGTGCCAGCGGGGTCAGTGGAAACACCATATATTTT.

In its sample, this clonotype was seen many times. This chain links TRBV20-1 with TRBJ2-1; TRBD2 matches 9 bases. Germline V gives CDR1 DFQATT, CDR2 SNEGSKA (reference sequence). The ends lost 5 bases at V and 10 bases at J; junction bases unmatched: 15. The CDR3 is 15 amino acids. The CDR3 region has the DNA TGCAGTGCTTACCCGGGACTAGCAGGGAGTGGGGAGCAGTTCTTC. Amino acids: CSAYPGLAGSGEQFF.

At least ten counts were recorded for this clonotype. The CDR3 nucleotides read TGTGCCAGCAGCTTAGCTCCAGGGGGATTAGGAGATACGCAGTATTTT. This gives the protein CASSLAPGGLGDTQYF. This chain links TRBV7-9 with TRBJ2-3, with 7 bases lining up with TRBD1. This CDR3 is 16 amino acids long. Germline assignment: CDR1 SEHNR and CDR2 FQNEAQ (reference sequence). V shed 0 bases and J 5 bases; nucleotides not matched to a gene: 8. The full variable domain, in which reference TRBV7-9 and TRBJ2-3 provide the parts outside the CDR3, is DTGVSQNPRHKITKRGQNVTFRCDPISEHNRLYWYRQTLGQGPEFLTYFQNEAQLEKSRLLSDRFSAERPKGSFSTLEIQRTEQGDSAMYLCASSLAPGGLGDTQYFGPGTRLTVL.

In its sample, this clonotype was seen many times. The V gene is TRBV9, the J gene TRBJ2-3, with 8 bases aligning to TRBD2. The CDR3 spans 15 residues. V lost 0 bases to trimming and J lost 3 bases; unmatched junction nucleotides: 3. CDR1 is SGDLS, CDR2 YYNGEE, per germline. For the CDR3, the DNA is TGTGCCAGCAGCGTAGGAGCTAGCGGGACAGATACGCAGTATTTT. This encodes CASSVGASGTDTQYF.

The chain recombines TRBV12-3 or TRBV12-4 with TRBJ2-4, with 8 bases matching TRBD2. CDR3 length equals 15 residues. Trimming cost V 6 bases and J 9 bases; bases outside gene matches: 13. As DNA, the CDR3 is TGTGCCAGCAGCCAGCAGCGGGAGTGGGGGGGCATTCAGTACTTC. Its protein is CASSQQREWGGIQYF.

The sample holds many counts of this clonotype. The rearrangement joins TRBV5-1 to TRBJ1-1; D gene uncertain. Trimming stripped 7 bases from V and 1 base from J, with 8 bases between. The CDR3 runs to 12 residues. Germline V CDR1 and CDR2: SGHRS, YFSETQ. The CDR3 DNA is TGCGCCAGCGGGTGGGGGAACACTGAAGCTTTCTTT. As protein: CASGWGNTEAFF.

The chain has TRBV3-1 and TRBJ2-7; TRBD2 aligns across 14 bases. This CDR3 is built from 19 residues. Trimming removed 8 bases from V and 3 bases from J; junction bases left unmatched: 18. Germline V gene lookup returns CDR1 LGHDT and CDR2 YNNKEL (reference sequence). This chain's CDR3 is CASCPQRGQGTSGSYEQYF. The CDR3 coding sequence is TGTGCCAGCTGCCCGCAGAGGGGACAGGGGACTAGCGGGAGCTACGAGCAGTACTTC.

The J gene is TRBJ2-2, the V gene TRBV28; D may match TRBD1 or TRBD2 (5 bases each). The CDR3 runs to 14 residues. V was cut by 8 bases and J by 4 bases, with 14 bases left in between. CDR1 and CDR2 from the germline V gene are MDHEN and SYDVKM. DNA of the CDR3: TGTGCCAGCGCGAACAGGAGGACCACCGGGGAGCTGTTTTTT. Its translation is CASANRRTTGELFF.

This clonotype was recorded many times. This rearrangement joins TRBV11-2 to TRBJ1-6; no clear D. This CDR3 has 18 residues. Trimming shortened V by 3 bases and J by 1 base, and 16 bases separated the two germline ends. Per germline, CDR1 SGHAT and CDR2 FQNNGV. The CDR3 region is CASSFGSGMSSYNSPLHF. The CDR3 DNA reads as TGTGCCAGCAGCTTCGGATCGGGGATGAGTTCCTATAATTCACCCCTCCACTTT.